These T cell receptor beta chains were read from a single sample in a study of blood T cell repertoires in COVID-19. TCRdb keeps only in-frame clones here, not all; method: immunoSEQ multiplex PCR. The profile shows about 200,000 clones, 89% of them singletons. Sequenced: PBMCs or T cells enriched from blood (not recorded which). The receptors come from a woman aged 40 to 50 with acute COVID-19. CDR3s include the opening cysteine and the closing phenylalanine or tryptophan. D genes are given only for firm matches. For some rows the clone size is stated as once, few or many, or as a class when expanded; others skip it.

size,J,D,V,CDR3,DNA
.,TRBJ1-5,.,TRBV19,CASSIGSGHQPQHF,TGTGCCAGTAGTATCGGGAGCGGGCATCAGCCCCAGCATTTT
.,TRBJ2-7,TRBD1,TRBV5-8,CASSLWTGANYEQYF,TGTGCCAGCAGCTTATGGACAGGGGCGAACTACGAGCAGTACTTC
.,TRBJ2-3,.,TRBV5-1,CASSSSPQGSTDTQYF,TGCGCCAGCAGCTCCTCTCCGCAGGGGAGCACAGATACGCAGTATTTT
.,TRBJ1-3,.,TRBV29-1,CSVLLREGIGNTIYF,TGCAGCGTCCTATTGAGAGAGGGAATAGGAAACACCATATATTTT
.,TRBJ2-1,TRBD2,TRBV7-9,CASRPKVGGYNEQFF,TGTGCCAGCAGGCCGAAGGTCGGGGGGTACAATGAGCAGTTCTTC
.,TRBJ2-7,TRBD2,TRBV4-2,CASSHRAGGPYEQYF,TGTGCCAGCAGCCACCGAGCGGGGGGGCCCTACGAGCAGTACTTC
few,TRBJ2-5,TRBD2,TRBV7-2,CASSLGRAGLETQYF,TGTGCCAGCAGCTTGGGGAGGGCCGGTTTAGAGACCCAGTACTTC
.,TRBJ1-3,.,TRBV29-1,CSVYSGNTIYF,TGCAGCGTGTACTCTGGAAACACCATATATTTT
.,TRBJ1-1,TRBD1,TRBV10-1,CASSEHRGQGRTFF,TGCGCCAGCAGTGAGCACCGTGGACAGGGACGTACTTTCTTT
.,TRBJ2-7,TRBD2,TRBV7-6,CASSPRGEGEQYF,TGTGCCAGCAGCCCTCGAGGGGAGGGGGAGCAGTACTTC
.,TRBJ2-3,TRBD2,TRBV29-1,CSVMVGGFETDTQYF,TGCAGCGTAATGGTCGGGGGGTTCGAAACAGATACGCAGTATTTT
.,TRBJ1-4,.,TRBV4-1,CASSHTEREEKLFF,TGCGCCAGCAGCCACACGGAGAGGGAAGAAAAACTGTTTTTT
.,TRBJ2-7,.,TRBV5-4,CASSLDPTPYEQYF,TGTGCCAGCAGCCTAGACCCAACACCCTACGAGCAGTACTTC
.,TRBJ2-2,.,TRBV5-4,CASSADSGELFF,TGTGCCAGCAGCGCCGACTCCGGGGAGCTGTTTTTT
.,TRBJ1-3,TRBD1,TRBV7-6,CASSLVQGVGNTIYF,TGTGCCAGCAGCTTAGTACAGGGGGTAGGAAACACCATATATTTT
.,TRBJ2-2,TRBD2,TRBV2,CASAPTSGGLNTGELFF,TGTGCCAGCGCCCCGACTAGCGGGGGGCTGAACACCGGGGAGCTGTTTTTT
.,TRBJ2-5,TRBD2,TRBV19,CASSLRTSGGETQYF,TGTGCCAGTAGTCTCAGGACTAGCGGGGGAGAGACCCAGTACTTC